The following is a T cell receptor (beta chain) sequence with its context. TCRbeta CDR3 was sequenced at survey depth with template counts. Sequenced by immunoSEQ multiplex PCR; TCRdb stores in-frame clones only, minus some. Among 20,000 to 30,000 clones listed, 73% were seen once. The CDR3 runs to 13 residues. The V and J ends lost 8 bases and 6 bases respectively, with 17 bases between them. Germline assignment: CDR1 LNHNV and CDR2 YYDKDF (reference sequence). This entry is derived from a study of tissue T cells after allogeneic stem cell transplantation. The rearrangement joins TRBV15 to TRBJ2-7; the D gene is possibly TRBD2 (6 bases). The source is a female donor over 55 with lung cancer. This sample comprised tissue from the ileum, obtained at autopsy. CDR3 nucleotides: TGTGCCACCGCGAGGGAGGCGCTCGTCGAGCAGTACTTC. Translating it yields CATAREALVEQYF.